This T cell receptor (beta chain) was profiled in a study of blood T cells in healthy people across ages. Notes on the study in general: Roughly linear declines in TCR beta diversity per million T cells occurred with age.

A word on this clonotype: The antigen is not known.

Primers used in a second PCR of roughly 7 to 11 cycles were a sample-barcoded 5' primer and a J-beta primer mix. Tagging of each cDNA molecule was performed by a template-switch adaptor with 12 random nucleotides. A single record per CDR3 protein comes from TCRdb applying MiXCR to the 5' RACE reads. The sample yields 800,000 to 1,300,000 distinct CDR3 sequences, about 23% seen once. The sample was also reused in another study, on T cells of mothers and their children.

This clonotype was sampled from a girl under 10 years old in good health. The sequenced sample was blood.

CDR3 sequence (DNA): TGCAGTGCCCTCACCTCCGGACAGGTTGAGGGTGAAGCTTTCTTT. Translation: CSALTSGQVEGEAFF. V usage is TRBV20-1 and J usage is TRBJ1-1; 7 nucleotides align to TRBD1. Looked up from germline, CDR1 is DFQATT and CDR2 is SNEGSKA (reference sequence). J lost 7 bases, V lost 6 bases, and 17 bases had no gene match. CDR3 length equals 15 residues.